Below are 15 T cell receptor beta chains sequenced from a single sample in a study of blood T cell repertoires in COVID-19. TCRdb's table, derived via immunoSEQ multiplex PCR, lists solely in-frame clones and lacks some. In the table there are about 97,000 clones, about 91% of which are singletons. Sequencing input: peripheral blood. These receptors were collected from a man between 50 and 59 years old with COVID-19, enrolled during active disease.

The chain links TRBV6-5 to TRBJ1-5; D gene uncertain. V was pared by 6 bases and J by 0 bases, with 6 bases between. CDR3 length: 13 amino acids. Germline V gene lookup returns CDR1 MNHEY and CDR2 SVGAGI. CDR3 sequence: CASSRNSNQPQHF. CDR3 bases: TGTGCCAGCAGCAGAAATAGCAATCAGCCCCAGCATTTT.

The chain uses TRBV5-1 and TRBJ1-1; 8 nucleotides line up with TRBD1. This CDR3 contains 15 residues. Germline CDR1 reads SGHRS; CDR2 reads YFSETQ. Germline trimming cut 2 bases from V and 3 bases from J; bases unmatched to any gene: 6. DNA for the CDR3: TGCGCCAGCAGCTTTAAGACAGGGGAGTACACTGAAGCTTTCTTT. Protein product: CASSFKTGEYTEAFF. Combining the CDR3 with reference TRBV5-1 and TRBJ1-1 gives the whole variable domain KAGVTQTPRYLIKTRGQQVTLSCSPISGHRSVSWYQQTPGQGLQFLFEYFSETQRNKGNFPGRFSGRQFSNSRSEMNVSTLELGDSALYLCASSFKTGEYTEAFFGQGTRLTVV.

This clone was detected only once. The DNA of the CDR3 is TGTGCCAGCAGCCAAGAGGCCAATACAGGGGGGAGAAATATAGTGCATGAAAAACTGTTTTTT. Translating gives CASSQEANTGGRNIVHEKLFF. V usage is TRBV3-1 (or the pseudogene TRBV3-2) and J usage is TRBJ1-4, with TRBD1 matching 8 bases. Trimming at V came to 0 bases and at J to 6 bases, leaving 21 bases not matched to a gene. The CDR3 is 21 residues long. Germline CDR1 LGHDT, CDR2 YNNKEL (reference sequence).

This rearrangement joins TRBV3-1 (or the pseudogene TRBV3-2) to TRBJ2-1, with 10 bases identical to TRBD2. Germline CDR1 is LGHDT and CDR2 is YNNKEL (reference sequence). The CDR3 sequence is 16 residues long. The ends lost 0 bases at V and 7 bases at J; junction bases unmatched: 6. The CDR3 here is CASSQDSAGGINEQFF. In DNA, the CDR3 is TGTGCCAGCAGCCAAGATTCAGCGGGGGGGATTAATGAGCAGTTCTTC.

The chain is built from TRBV28 and TRBJ1-2, with D maybe TRBD1 (6 bases). Trimming cost V 5 bases and J 2 bases, with 9 bases left between them. The length of the CDR3 is 13 residues. Germline CDR1 and CDR2: MDHEN and SYDVKM. CDR3 protein: CASSPTGNYGYTF. CDR3 sequence (DNA): TGTGCCAGCAGTCCGACAGGCAACTATGGCTACACCTTC.

The chain is built from TRBV10-3 and TRBJ1-3, with TRBD1 as a possible D gene (6 bases). Germline-derived CDR1 and CDR2 are ENHRY and SYGVKD. The CDR3 length is 15 residues. V was cut by 5 bases and J by 2 bases, with 13 bases left in between. Here the CDR3 DNA reads TGTGCCATCAGTCCCGTCCACAGGGCTGGAAACACCATATATTTT. This codes for CAISPVHRAGNTIYF.

V usage is TRBV4-2 and J usage is TRBJ1-2; D perhaps matches TRBD1 (6 bases). CDR1 and CDR2 from the germline V gene are LGHNA and YNFKEQ. V lost 4 bases, J lost 0 bases, and 24 bases lay in between. There are 19 residues in the CDR3. CDR3 amino acids: CASSPSFTGTLSTNYGYTF. CDR3 DNA sequence: TGTGCCAGCAGCCCCTCTTTCACCGGGACACTTTCCACTAACTATGGCTACACCTTC.

In its sample, this clone ranks as medium-sized. This CDR3 reads CASSQDPDYSNQPQHF. For the CDR3, the DNA is TGCGCCAGCAGCCAAGATCCAGATTATAGCAATCAGCCCCAGCATTTT. The V and J genes are TRBV4-1 and TRBJ1-5; D not certain. The V gene lost 0 bases and the J gene lost 0 bases, with 9 bases spanning the gap. CDR3 size: 16 residues. The V gene's germline CDR1 is MGHRA and CDR2 YSYEKL.

The chain links TRBV6-1 to TRBJ1-1; D not certain. Trimming shortened V by 1 base and J by 4 bases, and 13 bases separated the two germline ends. CDR1 MNHNS and CDR2 SASEGT come from the germline V gene. This CDR3 has 15 residues. CDR3 sequence: CASSEEWSGGTEAFF. Here the CDR3 DNA reads TGTGCCAGCAGTGAAGAGTGGTCGGGAGGCACTGAAGCTTTCTTT.

The genes are TRBV4-1 and TRBJ2-1; 7 positions agree with TRBD2. This CDR3 region has 14 residues. V dropped 4 bases and J dropped 7; count of bases not matched to a gene: 7. In germline, CDR1 is MGHRA, CDR2 YSYEKL. DNA for the CDR3: TGCGCCAGCAGCCTCGGTAGCGGGCGGAATGAGCAGTTCTTC. It encodes CASSLGSGRNEQFF.

The rearrangement uses TRBV11-2 and TRBJ1-5; 7 nucleotides agree with TRBD1. CDR3 length: 17 residues. V trimming: 5 bases; J trimming: 0 bases; junction bases outside the gene matches: 10. CDR1 is SGHAT and CDR2 is FQNNGV in the germline V gene. CDR3 bases: TGTGCCAGCAGCCAGACTTGGACAGGCGATAGCAATCAGCCCCAGCATTTT. Protein sequence: CASSQTWTGDSNQPQHF. Drawing the rest from reference TRBV11-2 and TRBJ1-5, the complete variable domain is EAGVAQSPRYKIIEKRQSVAFWCNPISGHATLYWYQQILGQGPKLLIQFQNNGVVDDSQLPKDRFSAERLKGVDSTLKIQPAKLEDSAVYLCASSQTWTGDSNQPQHFGDGTRLSIL.

The V and J genes are TRBV2 and TRBJ1-5; possibly TRBD1 for D (6 bases). Germline lookup yields CDR1 SNHLY and CDR2 FYNNEI. The CDR3 covers 15 residues. V was clipped by 4 bases and J by 8 bases, with 18 bases between them. Here the CDR3 DNA reads TGTGCCAGCAGTGGAAACAGGGTCGTAGGGGAGCCCCAGCATTTT. This sequence encodes CASSGNRVVGEPQHF.

The chain carries TRBV18 and TRBJ2-5; D is ambiguous. Germline V gene lookup returns CDR1 KGHSH and CDR2 LQKENI. V was clipped by 4 bases and J by 0 bases, with 9 bases between them. The CDR3 is made up of 14 amino acids. The CDR3 DNA reads as TGTGCCAGCTCACTTTCCAGGAACCAAGAGACCCAGTACTTC. It codes for CASSLSRNQETQYF.

The rearrangement joins TRBV18 to TRBJ2-1; weak D call: TRBD1 (6 bases). V lost 1 base, J lost 6 bases, and 13 bases lay in between. The CDR3 totals 15 residues. Germline lookup yields CDR1 KGHSH and CDR2 LQKENI. DNA for the CDR3: TGTGCCAGCTCACCACAGGGTGGGGGCCTCAATGAGCAGTTCTTC. Protein product: CASSPQGGGLNEQFF.

This sequence joins TRBV5-4 and TRBJ1-4; 9 bases line up with TRBD1. This CDR3 region has 13 residues. CDR1 is SGHNT, CDR2 YYREEE, per germline (reference sequence). The trim removed 4 bases at V and 6 bases at J, leaving 1 base unmatched. The CDR3 bases are TGTGCCAGCAGCAGACAGGGGGATGAAAAACTGTTTTTT. Its translation: CASSRQGDEKLFF. Complete variable domain (other parts from reference TRBV5-4 and TRBJ1-4): ETGVTQSPTHLIKTRGQQVTLRCSSQSGHNTVSWYQQALGQGPQFIFQYYREEENGRGNFPPRFSGLQFPNYSSELNVNALELDDSALYLCASSRQGDEKLFFGSGTQLSVL.